The 21 T cell receptor beta chains below come from one sample, sequenced in a study of T cell changes during pregnancy in multiple sclerosis. The table came from immunoSEQ multiplex PCR; TCRdb's copy has only in-frame clones and leaves some out. The profile shows fewer than 65,000 clones, 93% of them singletons. This specimen was peripheral blood, taken in the second trimester of pregnancy. The origin of the receptors is a female donor with multiple sclerosis, enrolled in a pregnancy study.

V usage is TRBV7-2 and J usage is TRBJ2-7; TRBD2 might be the D (6 bases). This CDR3 contains 15 residues. The germline V and J ends were trimmed by 0 bases and 2 bases, with 11 bases remaining between them. Looked up from germline, CDR1 is SGHTA and CDR2 is FQGNSA. DNA of the CDR3: TGTGCCAGCAGCTTAGCCCCTAGCGAGACCTACGAGCAGTACTTC. Translated: CASSLAPSETYEQYF.

The chain couples TRBV7-8 to TRBJ2-1; 11 bases map to TRBD2. V lost 2 bases and J lost 8; bases outside the gene matches: 5. Germline V lookup: CDR1 SGHVS, CDR2 FQNEAQ. CDR3 length equals 15 residues. CDR3 sequence: CASSLQLAGVDEQFF. CDR3 DNA sequence: TGTGCCAGCAGCTTACAACTAGCGGGAGTGGATGAGCAGTTCTTC.

J is TRBJ1-2 and V is TRBV5-5; D might be TRBD1 (6 bases). Germline lookup yields CDR1 SGHKS and CDR2 YYEKEE (reference sequence). Deletions cut 4 bases from V and 1 base from J, with 14 bases between. The CDR3 is 15 amino acids. In nucleotides, the CDR3 is TGTGCCAGCAGCGATCGACAGGCCGTTAACTATGGCTACACCTTC. Its translation: CASSDRQAVNYGYTF. The variable domain in full, with the rest retrieved from reference TRBV5-5 and TRBJ1-2, is DAGVTQSPTHLIKTRGQQVTLRCSPISGHKSVSWYQQVLGQGPQFIFQYYEKEERGRGNFPDRFSARQFPNYSSELNVNALLLGDSALYLCASSDRQAVNYGYTFGSGTRLTVV.

The chain uses TRBV28 and TRBJ2-7; 8 positions match TRBD1. Trimming took 3 bases from V and 2 from J; bases not matched to a gene: 3. CDR3 length: 14 amino acids. The germline V gene encodes CDR1 MDHEN and CDR2 SYDVKM. CDR3 DNA: TGTGCCAGCAGTTTGGTACAGGGGGCCTACGAGCAGTACTTC. It is translated as CASSLVQGAYEQYF.

This clone was seen a single time. The V gene is TRBV5-1, the J gene TRBJ2-5; 10 nucleotides agree with TRBD1. The germline CDR1 and CDR2 sequences are SGHRS and YFSETQ. The CDR3 totals 15 residues. The junction had 6 bases not matched to a gene; V was cut back by 4 bases and J by 3 bases. The DNA for the CDR3 is TGCGCCAGCAGCACCCACGGGACAGGGGAAGAGACCCAGTACTTC. Its protein product is CASSTHGTGEETQYF.

Only a few counts were recorded for this clone. This chain joins TRBV6-4 and TRBJ2-1, with 12 bases aligning to TRBD2. This CDR3 contains 16 residues. Germline lookup yields CDR1 MRHNA and CDR2 SNTAGT. Losses at the gene ends were 0 bases for V and 3 bases for J; bases not matched to a gene: 0. CDR3 sequence reads: CASSDSTSGSYNEQFF. Written as DNA, the CDR3 is TGTGCCAGCAGTGACTCGACTAGCGGGAGCTACAATGAGCAGTTCTTC.

The V gene is TRBV9, the J gene TRBJ1-4; 7 bases are a match to TRBD1. Germline CDR1 SGDLS, CDR2 YYNGEE. There are 15 residues in the CDR3. J lost 7 bases, V lost 0 bases, and 6 bases had no gene match. The CDR3 sequence is CASSVGGTDGEKLFF. The CDR3 DNA reads TGTGCCAGCAGCGTAGGGGGGACAGATGGTGAAAAACTGTTTTTT.

The rearrangement links TRBV30 to TRBJ2-7; 8 nucleotides line up with TRBD2. This CDR3 is 11 amino acids long. Germline CDR1 and CDR2: GTSNPN and SVGIG (reference sequence). CDR3 sequence reads: CVAGGRGEQYF. In DNA, the CDR3 is TGTGTCGCGGGAGGACGGGGCGAGCAGTACTTC.

The chain has TRBV6-5 and TRBJ2-7; maybe TRBD1 (6 bases). This CDR3 has 15 amino acids. Trimming removed 5 bases from V and 4 bases from J, with 18 bases in between. Per germline, CDR1 MNHEY and CDR2 SVGAGI. The CDR3: CASSPVTGTGYEQYF. The CDR3 DNA is TGTGCCAGCAGTCCGGTCACAGGGACGGGTTACGAGCAGTACTTC.

The rearrangement joins TRBV19 to TRBJ2-7, with 8 bases aligning to TRBD1. CDR1 and CDR2 (germline): LNHDA, SQIVND (reference sequence). The CDR3 is 15 amino acids. V gave up 8 bases and J gave up 4 bases; unmatched junction bases: 13. The CDR3 sequence: CASSAPRTGSYEQYF. DNA for the CDR3: TGTGCCAGTTCCGCCCCCAGGACAGGGAGTTACGAGCAGTACTTC.

This chain uses TRBV7-9 with TRBJ2-3; perhaps TRBD2 as D (6 bases). The germline V gene encodes CDR1 SEHNR and CDR2 FQNEAQ (reference sequence). V gave up 5 bases and J gave up 0 bases, with 12 bases separating them. The CDR3 totals 15 residues. This CDR3 reads CASSAISGSTDTQYF. The CDR3 nucleotides read TGTGCCAGCAGCGCGATTAGCGGTAGCACAGATACGCAGTATTTT.

This chain joins TRBV19 and TRBJ2-1; D is unresolved. V was clipped by 1 base and J by 4 bases, with 2 bases between them. The germline gives CDR1 LNHDA, CDR2 SQIVND (reference sequence). This CDR3 has 12 amino acids. CDR3 nucleotide sequence: TGTGCCAGTAGTATAGCGTACAATGAGCAGTTCTTC. Translating gives CASSIAYNEQFF.

The chain joins TRBV7-9 to TRBJ2-5, with D perhaps matching TRBD1 (6 bases). Germline V gene data show CDR1 as SEHNR and CDR2 as FQNEAQ (reference sequence). The V gene lost 6 bases and the J gene lost 3 bases, with 17 bases spanning the gap. This CDR3 comprises 15 residues. The CDR3 sequence is CASRGDRDIKETQYF. CDR3 in DNA: TGTGCCAGCAGAGGGGACCGGGACATAAAAGAGACCCAGTACTTC.

The chain has TRBV7-2 and TRBJ1-1; maybe TRBD1 (6 bases). The CDR3 has 16 amino acids. V was shortened by 5 bases and J by 0 bases, with 16 bases between the two germline ends. Germline-derived CDR1 and CDR2 are SGHTA and FQGNSA. The CDR3 reads CASSRMGGRMNTEAFF. CDR3 nucleotides: TGTGCCAGCAGCCGGATGGGGGGGCGGATGAACACTGAAGCTTTCTTT.

The chain employs TRBV30 and TRBJ1-1, with D maybe TRBD1 (5 bases). The CDR3 consists of 14 residues. V gave up 4 bases and J gave up 7 bases, with 19 bases separating them. Per the germline V gene, CDR1 is GTSNPN and CDR2 is SVGIG (reference sequence). CDR3 sequence reads: CAWTLGRENDEAFF. CDR3 in DNA: TGTGCCTGGACGTTAGGCAGGGAAAATGATGAAGCTTTCTTT.

The rearrangement links TRBV6-1 to TRBJ1-1; maybe TRBD1 (5 bases). Germline lookup yields CDR1 MNHNS and CDR2 SASEGT. V shed 6 bases and J shed 5 bases, with 10 bases lying between them. This CDR3 is 12 amino acids long. CDR3 loop: CASRADKTEAFF. Written as DNA, the CDR3 is TGTGCCAGCAGGGCGGACAAGACTGAAGCTTTCTTT.

The chain recombines TRBV19 with TRBJ1-5; 12 bases agree with TRBD1. Germline assignment: CDR1 LNHDA and CDR2 SQIVND (reference sequence). This CDR3 is built from 16 residues. The ends lost 3 bases at V and 5 bases at J; junction bases unmatched: 5. The DNA of the CDR3 is TGTGCCAGTAGTATTCTTGGGACAGGGGGCGATCAGCCCCAGCATTTT. Its translation: CASSILGTGGDQPQHF.

The genes are TRBV29-1 and TRBJ1-2; 8 positions agree with TRBD1. This CDR3 has 13 amino acids. The germline CDR1 and CDR2 sequences are SQVTM and ANQGSEA. V shed 0 bases, J shed 7 bases, and the junction held 4 bases outside the gene matches. This chain's CDR3 is CSVEDSGGFGYTF. The CDR3 bases are TGCAGCGTTGAAGACTCAGGGGGCTTTGGCTACACCTTC.

The chain uses TRBV30 and TRBJ2-2; 14 nucleotides align to TRBD2. V dropped 3 bases and J dropped 6; count of bases not matched to a gene: 15. The germline V gene has CDR1 GTSNPN and CDR2 SVGIG (reference sequence). The CDR3 contains 19 residues. The CDR3 protein is CAWRATGTSGRGFAGELFF. Written as DNA, the CDR3 is TGTGCCTGGAGAGCCACCGGGACTAGCGGGAGAGGGTTCGCCGGGGAGCTGTTTTTT.

The V call is TRBV13, the J call TRBJ2-3, with D unclear. V lost 3 bases and J lost 1, with 11 bases in between. The CDR3 is made up of 15 amino acids. In germline, CDR1 is PRHDT, CDR2 FYEKMQ (reference sequence). In DNA form, the CDR3 reads TGTGCCAGCAGCTTGGGCCTTTCGGGCACAGATACGCAGTATTTT. It codes for CASSLGLSGTDTQYF.

The V and J genes are TRBV7-2 and TRBJ1-4, with TRBD1 identical over 8 bases. V shed 5 bases, J shed 4 bases, and the junction held 6 bases outside the gene matches. The CDR3 covers 15 residues. Germline CDR1 SGHTA, CDR2 FQGNSA. CDR3 DNA: TGTGCCAGCAGCCCCAGGGGGCGCCTTAATGAAAAACTGTTTTTT. This translates into CASSPRGRLNEKLFF.